This T cell receptor beta chain is drawn from a study of long-term antiretroviral therapy in people with HIV. Assay version v3.0 of immunoSEQ was used, and it was run at survey level. Only in-frame clones appear in the TCRdb table, and some are missing; sequencing was by immunoSEQ multiplex PCR. The sample carries about 33,000 clones, about 80% recorded once. V was trimmed by 11 bases and J by 9 bases, leaving 20 bases between them. Germline lookup yields CDR1 LNHDA and CDR2 SQIVND (reference sequence). This CDR3 region has 14 residues. Overall study results and limits: Blood sampling spanned 2004 to 2017, possibly under older ART regimens. HIV repertoires had narrower CDR3 length ranges than controls. Clones that expanded before ART (that is, prior to treatment) dominated the repertoire at all time points. ART preceded a rise in diversity that nonetheless stayed lower than in transplant donor controls.

With respect to this clone: Antigen: not known.

The sample here was unsorted PBMCs, taken 2 years after starting antiretroviral therapy. The sequence was obtained from a woman aged 50 to 60 with HIV. The V gene is TRBV19, the J gene TRBJ1-6; possibly TRBD1 for D (6 bases). CDR3 sequence reads: CASEGGAGGSPLHF. The DNA for the CDR3 is TGTGCCTCCGAGGGGGGCGCCGGCGGTTCACCCCTCCACTTT.